The sequence of this T cell receptor beta chain was determined in a study of blood T cell repertoires in COVID-19. Using immunoSEQ multiplex PCR, the repertoire was profiled, and TCRdb retains in-frame clones only, with some absent. The sample records about 46,000 clones, more than 75% being singletons. The trim removed 6 bases at V and 3 bases at J, leaving 2 bases unmatched. The CDR3 is 15 residues long. Germline values: CDR1 MNHEY, CDR2 SMNVEV (reference sequence). This rearrangement joins TRBV27 to TRBJ2-3; 14 bases fit TRBD2. The sequence was collected from a man in his sixties with active or convalescent COVID-19. The sample taken for sequencing was peripheral blood. CDR3 in amino acids: CASRGLAGVTDTQYF. In DNA, the CDR3 is TGTGCCAGCAGGGGACTAGCGGGGGTTACAGATACGCAGTATTTT.